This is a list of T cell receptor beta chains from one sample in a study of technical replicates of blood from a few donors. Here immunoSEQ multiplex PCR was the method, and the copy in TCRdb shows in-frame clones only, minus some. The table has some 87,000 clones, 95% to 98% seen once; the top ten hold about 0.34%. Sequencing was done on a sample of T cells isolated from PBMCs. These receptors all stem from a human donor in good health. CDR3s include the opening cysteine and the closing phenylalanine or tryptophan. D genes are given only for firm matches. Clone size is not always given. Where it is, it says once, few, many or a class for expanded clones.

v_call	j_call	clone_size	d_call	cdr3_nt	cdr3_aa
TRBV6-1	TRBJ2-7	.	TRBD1	TGTGCCAGCATAAGGGGACAGGGTAACTACGAGCAGTACTTC	CASIRGQGNYEQYF
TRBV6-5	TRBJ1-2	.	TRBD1	TGTGCCAGCAGTTTTACCGGGACAGTCTCCTATGGCTACACCTTC	CASSFTGTVSYGYTF
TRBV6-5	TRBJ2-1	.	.	TGTGCCAGCAGTTACTCGATTGGAGGGGCTGAGCAGTTCTTC	CASSYSIGGAEQFF
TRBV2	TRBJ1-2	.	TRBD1	TGTGCCAGCAACCCAAATGGACAGGAAATCTATGGCTACACCTTC	CASNPNGQEIYGYTF
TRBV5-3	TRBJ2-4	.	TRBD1	TGTGCCAGAAGTCACAGGGGATCCAAAAACATTCAGTACTTC	CARSHRGSKNIQYF
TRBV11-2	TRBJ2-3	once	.	TGTGCCAGCAGCTTTCCCTATGGCACAGATACGCAGTATTTT	CASSFPYGTDTQYF
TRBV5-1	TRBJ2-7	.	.	TGCGCCAGCAGCTTATATAGGGACATCCGAGAGCAGTACTTC	CASSLYRDIREQYF
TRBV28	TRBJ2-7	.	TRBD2	TGTGCCAGCAGTCTACTAGCGGGAGGACTTTCCTACGAGCAGTACTTC	CASSLLAGGLSYEQYF
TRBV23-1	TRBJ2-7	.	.	TGCGCCAGCAGTAAATACAGGGTTTACGAGCAGTACTTC	CASSKYRVYEQYF
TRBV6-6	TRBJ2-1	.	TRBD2	TGTGCCAGCAGTTCCATTGGACTAGTATCGTACAATGAGCAGTTCTTC	CASSSIGLVSYNEQFF
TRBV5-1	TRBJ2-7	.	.	TGCGCCAGCAGCTTGACGTCCCATAGCTCCTACGAGCAGTACTTC	CASSLTSHSSYEQYF
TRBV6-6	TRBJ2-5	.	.	TGTGCCAGCACGGGTCTGGAGACCCAGTACTTC	CASTGLETQYF
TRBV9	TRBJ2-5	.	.	TGTGCCAGCAGCCTCCAGGGGTTGGAGACCCAGTACTTC	CASSLQGLETQYF
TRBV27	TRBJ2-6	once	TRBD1	TGTGCCAGCAGTTTCCTCGGGACAGGGAGGGAGAGCTCTGGGGCCAACGTCCTGACTTTC	CASSFLGTGRESSGANVLTF
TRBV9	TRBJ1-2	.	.	TGTGCCAGCAGCGTAGGTCAGGGGTACACCTTC	CASSVGQGYTF
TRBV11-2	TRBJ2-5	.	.	TGTGCCAGCAGCTTCAGCGACAGTTTGGTTGTGGAGACCCAGTACTTC	CASSFSDSLVVETQYF
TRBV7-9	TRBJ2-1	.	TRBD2	TGTGCCAGCAGCTCTTGGCGGGAGCTCGACAATGAGCAGTTCTTC	CASSSWRELDNEQFF
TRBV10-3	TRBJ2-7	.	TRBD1	TGTGCCATCAGTGAGGACAGGGTCGAGCAGTACTTC	CAISEDRVEQYF
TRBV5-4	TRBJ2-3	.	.	TGTGCCAGCAGCTTTATAGGCGGCGATACGCAGTATTTT	CASSFIGGDTQYF
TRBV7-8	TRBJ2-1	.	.	TGTGCCAGCAGCCAACCAACCGGGACAGGCTCTAGCGGGGTGGCGGGGGAGCAGTTCTTC	CASSQPTGTGSSGVAGEQFF
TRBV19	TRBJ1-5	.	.	TGTGCCAGTAGTCACCTCTTCGGTTATCAGCCCCAGCATTTT	CASSHLFGYQPQHF
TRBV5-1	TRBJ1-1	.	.	TGCGCCAGCAGCTTGGGGGCAACTCGAGCGGGCACTGAAGCTTTCTTT	CASSLGATRAGTEAFF
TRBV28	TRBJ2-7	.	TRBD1	TGTGCCAGCAGTTTCCAAGGGACAGGGGCAAACGAGCAGTACTTC	CASSFQGTGANEQYF
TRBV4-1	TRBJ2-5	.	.	TGCGCCAGCAGCCATGCTCAGGGTATGGTTGAGACCCAGTACTTC	CASSHAQGMVETQYF
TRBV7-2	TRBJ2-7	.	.	TGTGCCAGCAGCTTACTCCAGGGCGTAGACGAGCAGTACTTC	CASSLLQGVDEQYF
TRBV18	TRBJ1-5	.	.	TGTGCCAGCTCAAATGTCGGAGAAGACCAGCCCCAGCATTTT	CASSNVGEDQPQHF
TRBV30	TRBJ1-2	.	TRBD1	TGTGCCTCAGAGGACAGGCTCTATGGCTACACCTTC	CASEDRLYGYTF
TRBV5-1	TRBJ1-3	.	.	TGCGCCAGCAGTGAACGGTGGACAGCGCTCTCTGGAAACACCATATATTTT	CASSERWTALSGNTIYF
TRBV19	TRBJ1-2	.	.	TGTGCCAGTGGAAGACAGACGGTCTATGGCTACACCTTC	CASGRQTVYGYTF
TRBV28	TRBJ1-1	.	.	TGTGCCAGCAGTTTATATCGGGACACTGAAGCTTTCTTT	CASSLYRDTEAFF
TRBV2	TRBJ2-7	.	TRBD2	TGTGCCAGCAGTGCGTCCGGGACTAGCGGGAGGGCCGTGAGGGACGAGCAGTACTTC	CASSASGTSGRAVRDEQYF
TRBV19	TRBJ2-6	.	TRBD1	TGTGCCAGTAGTATAACCGGGACAGGGGCTCCTGGGGCCAACGTCCTGACTTTC	CASSITGTGAPGANVLTF